This section outlines one T cell receptor (beta chain) sequence together with its context. Its cognate antigen has yet to be identified. No quality values exist for individual bases; no much larger clone is one base distant. What this sample's time point label stands for: baseline before first vaccination. Samples from vaccinated people were obtained from the UK trials COV001 and COV002, which included a single-blind randomized controlled phase 2/3 trial of AZD1222 (ChAdOx1 nCoV-19) in healthy adults. Trial participant PBMC samples were collected at day 0 and day 28 after the second dose for TCRbeta chain sequencing. This sample stems from a study of T cell responses to AZD1222 COVID-19 vaccine (dated by TCRdb to the early 2020s). Describing the broader study: AZD1222 recipients whose second dose came at about 4 weeks and those whose second dose came at about 12 weeks were combined into one group, since spike-specific TCR depth and breadth did not differ between the two schedules. TCR sequencing was performed for 230 to 250 trial participants, of whom about 210 were given two doses of AZD1222 and approximately 26 were given two doses of MenACWY control vaccine. Trial participants were enrolled into age subgroups of 18-55, 56-69 and 70-plus years, which contained about 150, 28 and 57 TCR-sequenced participants, respectively. Results and caveats for the whole study, not just this receptor: Vaccine-associated CD4 TCRs spanned the whole spike protein, with dominant responses in regions 160-218 and 743-854. No day 14 peak-response samples were available, so repertoires were characterized only after the peak T cell response. Participants were mostly white British and included more females than males, and it was suggested by the authors that clonal diversity may have been underestimated. The 56-69-year group was small, and its depth increase did not reach significance, likely because of low power. Reportedly, close to half of the unique spike-specific TCRs recognized epitopes lying outside the regions that are mutated in the B.1.351 and B.1.1.7 variants. A significant rise in spike-specific TCR breadth and depth was observed after two AZD1222 doses relative to day 0 and relative to MenACWY recipients. Conclusions about previously exposed vaccinees are limited, since just six AZD1222 recipients were seropositive for SARS-CoV-2 at baseline.

The CDR3 holds 14 amino acids from the cysteine to the phenylalanine. The CDR3 DNA has 42 bases and is translated from base 1. CDR1 and CDR2 are drawn from the germline V gene (reference sequence): SGHNT, YYREEE. V loses 4 bases of germline sequence and J loses 4 bases, and the interval between the two ends is 14 bases. The CDR3 regions of human TCRbeta chains were analyzed by immunosequencing. In the paper's pipeline: TCRs in the repertoires were compared against a reference library of SARS-CoV-2-specific TCRs that had been generated with the MIRA antigen-specificity platform. Breadth was defined as the fraction of unique TCRs that were SARS-CoV-2-associated. Depth was defined as the fraction of total T cells that were SARS-CoV-2-associated. Using the MIRA data, each spike-specific TCR was assigned both to the spike region to which the TCR was reactive and to a CD4 or CD8 class. Log10-transformed breadth and depth values were compared by one-way ANOVA with Sidak's multiple comparisons tests. TCRdb's version of the immuneACCESS table is confined to in-frame rearrangements and falls short of the full clone set. An unresolved V gene accounts for under half of the shortfall where checked; the remainder is of unknown origin. The V and J calls and the clone size are those of that table, but D and trimming were determined from the DNA. The sample table shows under 300,000 clones, and more than 85% are seen once. Around 0.6% of the sample is held by the ten biggest clonotypes.

The TCR comes from an adult in good health. The receptor chain draws on TRBV5-4 and TRBJ1-2; TRBD1 is a weak D gene call, 5 bases matching. The specimen was peripheral blood, collected on day 0 of AZD1222 vaccination. DNA sequence: TGTGCCAGCAGCCCCGGGACGGGCAGCTATGGCTACACCTTC. Translated, it gives CASSPGTGSYGYTF.